This TCR beta chain was found in a study of blood T cell repertoires in COVID-19. Overall study: Samples representing acute and convalescent COVID-19 were sourced from the United States, Italy and Spain. The cDNA or gDNA used as material had been derived from T cells, B-cell-depleted T cells, or PBMCs.

This CDR3 has 22 amino acids. The ends lost 0 bases at V and 0 bases at J; junction bases unmatched: 14. Germline V lookup: CDR1 SGHRS, CDR2 YFSETQ. In the study's own analysis: Estimation of nucleated cell counts relied on the amplification of reference gene primers. Generated by immunoSEQ multiplex PCR, the TCRdb table keeps only in-frame clones and is missing some. D and trimming come from the DNA, and the V and J calls and clone size come from that table. The sample includes nearly 100,000 clones, approximately 82% seen only once; the top ten take 10%. The receptor's source is a man in his 70s with acute or convalescent COVID-19. The sample consisted of peripheral blood. The gene calls are TRBV5-1 and TRBJ2-1; 14 bases agree with TRBD2. CDR3 sequence reads: CASSLAYFPTSGRASSYNEQFF. The CDR3 coding sequence is TGCGCCAGCAGCTTGGCCTACTTCCCGACTAGCGGGAGGGCCAGCTCCTACAATGAGCAGTTCTTC.